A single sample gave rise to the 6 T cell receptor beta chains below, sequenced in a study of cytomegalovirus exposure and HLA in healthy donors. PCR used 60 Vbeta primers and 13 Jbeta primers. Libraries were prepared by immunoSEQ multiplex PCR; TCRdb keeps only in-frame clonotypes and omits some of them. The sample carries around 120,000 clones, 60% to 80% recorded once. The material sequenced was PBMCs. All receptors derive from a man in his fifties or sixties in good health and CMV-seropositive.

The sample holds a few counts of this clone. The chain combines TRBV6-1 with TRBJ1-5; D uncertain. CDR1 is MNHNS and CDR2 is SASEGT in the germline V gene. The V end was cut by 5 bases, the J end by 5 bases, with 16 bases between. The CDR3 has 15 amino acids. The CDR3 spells CASSPRRASDQPQHF. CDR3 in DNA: TGTGCCAGCAGTCCGCGGAGGGCCTCGGATCAGCCCCAGCATTTT.

Here the CDR3 DNA reads TGTGCCAGCAGCGTAGAAACTAACGAGCAGTACTTC. It yields the protein CASSVETNEQYF. The rearrangement joins TRBV9 to TRBJ2-7; D unclear. The CDR3 covers 12 residues. Per germline, CDR1 SGDLS and CDR2 YYNGEE. V was pared by 0 bases and J by 5 bases, with 6 bases between.

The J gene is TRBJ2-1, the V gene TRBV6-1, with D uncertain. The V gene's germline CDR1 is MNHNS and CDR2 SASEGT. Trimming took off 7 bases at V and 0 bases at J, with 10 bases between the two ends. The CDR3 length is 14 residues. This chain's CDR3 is CASTIFSSYNEQFF. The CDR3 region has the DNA TGTGCCAGCACTATATTTAGCTCCTACAATGAGCAGTTCTTC.

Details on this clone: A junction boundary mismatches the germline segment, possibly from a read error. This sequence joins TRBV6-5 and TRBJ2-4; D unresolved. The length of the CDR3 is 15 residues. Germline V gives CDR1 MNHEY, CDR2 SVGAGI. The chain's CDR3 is CASSNRLGSQNSQYF. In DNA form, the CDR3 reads TGTGCCAGCAGCAACCGTTTGGGTTCTCAAAACAGTCAGTACTTC.

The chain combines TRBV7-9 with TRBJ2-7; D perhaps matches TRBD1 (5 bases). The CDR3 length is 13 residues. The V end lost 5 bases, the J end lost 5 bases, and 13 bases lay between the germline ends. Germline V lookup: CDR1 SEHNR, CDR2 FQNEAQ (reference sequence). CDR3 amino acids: CASSPPSRDEQYF. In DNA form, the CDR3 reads TGTGCCAGCAGCCCCCCATCCAGGGACGAGCAGTACTTC.

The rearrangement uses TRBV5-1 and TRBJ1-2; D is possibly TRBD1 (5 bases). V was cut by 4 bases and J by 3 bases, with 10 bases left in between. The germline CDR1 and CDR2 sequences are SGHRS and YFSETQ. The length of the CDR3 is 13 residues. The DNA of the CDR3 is TGCGCCAGCAGCATTGGGGGGTACTATGGCTACACCTTC. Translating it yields CASSIGGYYGYTF.